This T cell receptor (beta chain) is drawn from a study of blood T cells in healthy people across ages. The study's findings and limits: Underestimates were what the diversity estimates from one million T cells were considered to be.

J lost 14 bases, V lost 4 bases, and 17 bases had no gene match. The germline V gene encodes CDR1 SGHAT and CDR2 FQNNGV. This CDR3 comprises 15 residues. A second roughly 7 to 12 cycle PCR used barcoded and J-beta primers. In TCRdb, the 5' RACE reads were re-called with MiXCR into one record per CDR3 protein. In the table there are around 800,000 distinct CDR3 sequences, 53% of which are singletons. As regards this clonotype: The target antigen is unknown.

The source of this sequence is a man older than 75 in good health. The material sequenced was blood. The chain carries TRBV11-2 and TRBJ2-3, with 8 bases that match TRBD1. The CDR3 bases are TGTGCCAGCAGCTGGAGGGCGACAGGGGACAGATACGCGTATTTT. Its translation: CASSWRATGDRYAYF.